This TCR beta chain was found in a study of radiation and T cells in renal cell carcinoma. On the study more broadly: Nephrectomy followed 15 Gy stereotactic body radiation by 4 weeks.

TCRdb's copy holds only in-frame clones and misses some; the assay was immunoSEQ multiplex PCR. The data hold 110,000 to 150,000 clones, with nearly 90% observed a single time. On this clone itself: What it binds is unknown.

Germline V gene data show CDR1 as MNHNS and CDR2 as SASEGT. V lost 6 bases to trimming and J lost 5 bases, with 14 bases between them. The CDR3 extends over 14 amino acids. The study's findings and limits: Top tumor clonotypes rose in blood 2 weeks post-radiation, then contracted.

Described time point: baseline pretreatment blood. The treatment is: 15 Gy SBRT to primary tumor, nephrectomy 4 weeks later. This renal cell carcinoma was of the clear cell type. The sample here was blood, taken from a patient whose treatment included radiotherapy and nephrectomy. The TCR originated in a woman aged 50 to 60 with renal cell carcinoma. The chain joins TRBV6-1 to TRBJ1-5; no definite D call. CDR3 sequence: CASSSAEPDQPQHF. The DNA of the CDR3 is TGTGCCAGCAGCTCGGCTGAGCCTGATCAGCCCCAGCATTTT.